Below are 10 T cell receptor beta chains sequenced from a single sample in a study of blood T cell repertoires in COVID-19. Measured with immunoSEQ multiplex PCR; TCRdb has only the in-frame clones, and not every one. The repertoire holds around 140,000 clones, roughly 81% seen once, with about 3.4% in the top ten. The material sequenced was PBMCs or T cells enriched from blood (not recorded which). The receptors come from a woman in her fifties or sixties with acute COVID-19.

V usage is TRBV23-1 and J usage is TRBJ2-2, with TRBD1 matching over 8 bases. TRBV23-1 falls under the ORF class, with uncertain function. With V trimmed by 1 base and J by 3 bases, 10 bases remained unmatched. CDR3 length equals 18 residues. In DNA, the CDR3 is TGCGCCAGCAGTCAATATTCTCAGGGGGCGCGTCACACCGGGGAGCTGTTTTTT. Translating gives CASSQYSQGARHTGELFF.

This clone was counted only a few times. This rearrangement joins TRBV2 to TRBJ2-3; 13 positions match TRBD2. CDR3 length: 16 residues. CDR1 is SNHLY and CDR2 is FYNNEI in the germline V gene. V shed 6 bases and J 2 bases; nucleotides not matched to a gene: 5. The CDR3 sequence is CASRPGLAGITDTQYF. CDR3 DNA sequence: TGTGCCAGCAGGCCGGGACTAGCGGGAATCACAGATACGCAGTATTTT. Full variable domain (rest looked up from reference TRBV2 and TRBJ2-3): EPEVTQTPSHQVTQMGQEVILRCVPISNHLYFYWYRQILGQKVEFLVSFYNNEISEKSEIFDDQFSVERPDGSNFTLKIRSTKLEDSAMYFCASRPGLAGITDTQYFGPGTRLTVL.

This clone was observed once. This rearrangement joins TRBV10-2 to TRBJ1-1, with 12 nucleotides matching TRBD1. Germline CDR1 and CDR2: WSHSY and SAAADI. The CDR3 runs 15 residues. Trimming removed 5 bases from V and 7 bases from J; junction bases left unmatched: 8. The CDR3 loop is CASSMGDRGRNEAFF. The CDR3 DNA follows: TGCGCCAGCAGTATGGGGGACAGGGGGCGGAATGAAGCTTTCTTT.

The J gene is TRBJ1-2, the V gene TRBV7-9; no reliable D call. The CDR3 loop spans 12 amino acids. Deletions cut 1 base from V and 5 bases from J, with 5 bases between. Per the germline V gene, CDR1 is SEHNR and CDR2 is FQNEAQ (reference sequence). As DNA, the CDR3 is TGTGCCAGCAGCTTAGAGCTATATGGCTACACCTTC. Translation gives CASSLELYGYTF. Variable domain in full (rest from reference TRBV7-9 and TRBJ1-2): DTGVSQNPRHKITKRGQNVTFRCDPISEHNRLYWYRQTLGQGPEFLTYFQNEAQLEKSRLLSDRFSAERPKGSFSTLEIQRTEQGDSAMYLCASSLELYGYTFGSGTRLTVV.

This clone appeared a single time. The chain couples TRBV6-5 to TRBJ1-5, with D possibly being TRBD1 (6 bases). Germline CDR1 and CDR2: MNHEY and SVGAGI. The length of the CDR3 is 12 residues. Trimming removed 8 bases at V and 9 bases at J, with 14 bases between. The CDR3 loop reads CASGGQGRPQHF. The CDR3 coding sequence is TGTGCCAGCGGGGGCCAGGGGCGGCCCCAGCATTTT.

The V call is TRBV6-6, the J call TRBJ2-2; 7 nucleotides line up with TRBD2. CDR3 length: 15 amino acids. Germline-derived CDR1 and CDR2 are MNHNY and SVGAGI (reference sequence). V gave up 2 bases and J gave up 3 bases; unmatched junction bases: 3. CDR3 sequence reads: CASSYRGDYTGELFF. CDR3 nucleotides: TGTGCCAGCAGTTACCGGGGGGATTACACCGGGGAGCTGTTTTTT.

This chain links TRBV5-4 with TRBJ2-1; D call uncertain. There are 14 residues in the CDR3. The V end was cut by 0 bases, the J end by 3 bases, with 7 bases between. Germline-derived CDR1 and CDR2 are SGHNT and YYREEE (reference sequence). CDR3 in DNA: TGTGCCAGCAGCTTGGATGGCGGCTACAATGAGCAGTTCTTC. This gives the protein CASSLDGGYNEQFF.

CDR3 in amino acids: CASTAGGGNNEQFF. DNA of the CDR3: TGTGCCAGCACCGCTGGCGGGGGGAACAATGAGCAGTTCTTC. This chain uses TRBV9 with TRBJ2-1; 8 bases fit TRBD2. The CDR3 totals 14 residues. Per the germline V gene, CDR1 is SGDLS and CDR2 is YYNGEE. V gave up 6 bases and J gave up 5 bases; unmatched junction bases: 7.

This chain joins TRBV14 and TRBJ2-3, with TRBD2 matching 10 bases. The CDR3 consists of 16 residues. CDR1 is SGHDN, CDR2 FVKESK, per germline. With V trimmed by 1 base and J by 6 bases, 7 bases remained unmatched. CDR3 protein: CASSQGLAGAGDTQYF. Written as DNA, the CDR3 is TGTGCCAGCAGCCAAGGGCTAGCGGGGGCCGGGGATACGCAGTATTTT.

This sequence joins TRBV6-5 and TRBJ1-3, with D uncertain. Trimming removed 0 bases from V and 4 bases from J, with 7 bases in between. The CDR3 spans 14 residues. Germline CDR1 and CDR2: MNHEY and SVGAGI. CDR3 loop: CASSYSAAGNTIYF. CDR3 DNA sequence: TGTGCCAGCAGTTACTCTGCCGCGGGAAACACCATATATTTT.